This TCR beta chain appears in the sequencing data of a study of molecular identifiers for immune sequencing clone quantification. This clonotype was observed a few times. MiXCR, applied by TCRdb to the PCR reads, yields one record per CDR3 protein. The profile shows a few hundred thousand distinct CDR3 sequences, over 20% of them singletons. For naive CD8 T cells, sorting used the CD8+CD4-CCR7+CD45RA+ phenotype. The V gene lost 4 bases and the J gene lost 5 bases, with 8 bases spanning the gap. Germline-derived CDR1 and CDR2 are PRHDT and FYEKMQ (reference sequence). CDR3 length: 12 amino acids. The source material was naive CD8+ T cells from blood, with Jurkat cell RNA spiked in. Subset noted: FACS-sorted CD8+CD4-CCR7+CD45RA+ naive T cells. The sequence derives from a human donor in good health. Some libraries in this study had Jurkat cell RNA spiked in. This sequence joins TRBV13 and TRBJ2-5; no reliable D call. This CDR3 is CASSSAGETQYF. In nucleotides, the CDR3 is TGTGCCAGCAGCTCCGCTGGGGAGACCCAGTACTTC.